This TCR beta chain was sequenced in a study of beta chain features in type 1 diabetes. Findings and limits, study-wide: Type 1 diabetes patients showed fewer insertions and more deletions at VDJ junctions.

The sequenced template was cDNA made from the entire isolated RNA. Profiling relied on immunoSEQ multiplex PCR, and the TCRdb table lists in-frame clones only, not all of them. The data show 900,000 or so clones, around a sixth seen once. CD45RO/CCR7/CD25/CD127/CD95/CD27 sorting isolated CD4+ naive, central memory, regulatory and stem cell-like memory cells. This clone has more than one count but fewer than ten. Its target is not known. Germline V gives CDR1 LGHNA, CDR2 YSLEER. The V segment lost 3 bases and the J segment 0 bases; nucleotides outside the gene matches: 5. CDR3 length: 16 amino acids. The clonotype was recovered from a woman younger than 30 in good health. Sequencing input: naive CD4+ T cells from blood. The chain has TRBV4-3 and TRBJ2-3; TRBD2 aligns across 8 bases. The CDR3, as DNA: TGCGCCAGCAGCCAGGATAGCGGGACTAGCACAGATACGCAGTATTTT. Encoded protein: CASSQDSGTSTDTQYF.